This T cell receptor (beta chain) was captured in a study of cytomegalovirus exposure and HLA in healthy donors. Study observations and caveats: When a later analysis was performed, an Asian-associated ancestry cluster reportedly had fewer N-insertions than the roughly 640-donor mean. Whilst most TCR sequences proved rare, a subset of public TCRs occurred across many donors. There was a cluster of highly shared sequence variants that was likely a sequencing artifact. Around 160 TCR beta chains were listed as cytomegalovirus-associated.

The PCR ran on 60 Vbeta and 13 Jbeta primers. Generated by immunoSEQ multiplex PCR, the TCRdb table keeps only in-frame clones and is missing some. The repertoire consists of some 170,000 clones, with just under 80% occurring once and the leading ten covering roughly 10%. The CDR3 is made up of 15 amino acids. Germline CDR1 reads SSHAT; CDR2 reads FNYEAQ (reference sequence). A word on this clone: What it binds is not known. An end of the junction differs from the germline gene, which may be a read error.

The V and J genes are TRBV7-7 and TRBJ2-2; 9 nucleotides agree with TRBD2. The sample was PBMCs. The TCR originated in a young man in good health and CMV-seropositive. DNA of the CDR3: TGTGCTAGCAGCTTGGGGTTAGCGGGAGTCGGGGAGCTGTTTTTT. Encoded protein: CASSLGLAGVGELFF.